This is a list of T cell receptor beta chains from one sample in a study of post-analysis software for immune sequencing data. TCRdb called the PCR reads again in MiXCR, with one record for every CDR3 protein. The repertoire holds hundreds of thousands of distinct CDR3 sequences, with roughly 50% as singletons. Sequencing was carried out using blood. The receptors originated from a girl aged 5 to 17 with multiple sclerosis. Both conserved end residues are part of each CDR3. Each record gives: V gene, D gene, J gene, clone size, CDR3 DNA, CDR3 protein. D genes are given only for firm matches. Only part of the rows carry a size: once, few, many, or a class if the clone is expanded.

TRBV5-1,TRBD2,TRBJ2-1,-,TGCGCCAGCAGCTTAATGATTAGCGGGACGAACAATGAGCAGTTCTTC,CASSLMISGTNNEQFF
TRBV5-1,-,TRBJ2-7,-,TGCGCCAGCAGCGGAGGACAGATAAACTCCTACGAGCAGTACTTC,CASSGGQINSYEQYF
TRBV15,-,TRBJ2-7,few,TGTGCCACCAGCAGAGGGGTCTCCTACGAGCAGTACTTC,CATSRGVSYEQYF
TRBV6-5,-,TRBJ2-7,-,TGTGCCAGCCAACAAAAGGACGAGCAGTACTTC,CASQQKDEQYF
TRBV7-2,-,TRBJ2-3,-,TGTGCCAGCACCGGGGGGCAGCATACGCAGTATTTT,CASTGGQHTQYF
TRBV20-1,-,TRBJ2-1,few,TGCAGTGTTGTTGCGGGCTCCTACAATGAGCAGTTCTTC,CSVVAGSYNEQFF
TRBV6-1,TRBD1,TRBJ2-7,few,TGTGCCAGCAGGGCTGGACAGGAGGCATCCTACGAGCAGTACTTC,CASRAGQEASYEQYF
TRBV5-1,TRBD2,TRBJ2-1,-,TGCGCCAGCAGCAAAGTAGCGGGAGGAGGTGAGCAGTTCTTC,CASSKVAGGGEQFF
TRBV15,-,TRBJ2-1,once,TGTGCCACCAGCTTCGATAAAAAGGCGGGTGGCTTCCAGTTCTTC,CATSFDKKAGGFQFF
TRBV29-1,TRBD1,TRBJ2-3,-,TGCAGCGCCCCGGACAGGGAAGGCACAGATACGCAGTATTTT,CSAPDREGTDTQYF
TRBV7-3,TRBD1,TRBJ2-3,-,TGTGCCAGCAGCTTAAGGGCCGACAGGGGACCAATGGATACGCAGTATTTT,CASSLRADRGPMDTQYF
TRBV5-1,-,TRBJ1-6,once,TGCGCCAGCACGCTTATGGACGGAGGTATACCCCTCCACTTT,CASTLMDGGIPLHF
TRBV29-1,-,TRBJ2-4,few,TGCAGCGTTGGCTGGTCGCTTGAGCAGTACTTC,CSVGWSLEQYF
TRBV7-9,-,TRBJ2-6,-,TGTGCCAGCAGCTCCCGGGGGCGAGACAAGGCCAACGTCCTGACTTTC,CASSSRGRDKANVLTF
TRBV5-1,-,TRBJ2-7,few,TGCGCCAGCAGCACCCCCCGGAGCTACGAGCAGTACTTC,CASSTPRSYEQYF
TRBV12-5,-,TRBJ2-7,-,TGTGCTAGTGGTCGCCCCCAGGGCTACGAGCAGTACTTC,CASGRPQGYEQYF